This T cell receptor (beta chain) appears in the sequencing data of a study of spatial heterogeneity in lung cancer. From the 5' RACE reads, TCRdb called clonotypes with MiXCR, one entry per CDR3 protein. The profile shows under 150,000 distinct CDR3 sequences, less than 15% of them singletons. As regards this clonotype: Its antigen is unknown.

The study's findings and limits: In blood, ubiquitous expanded tumor TCRs appeared more at resection than follow-up.

Time point reported: blood at routine non-recurrence follow-up after resection. Sequencing of whole RNA from tumor, nontumor lung or frozen PBMC involved no sorting. Here the sequenced sample was PBMCs, taken at follow-up. The source of this sequence is a male donor with early-stage non-small cell lung cancer.

The CDR3 bases are TGTGCCAGCAGCTTAGCAGGGAGCAACACCGGGGAGCTGTTTTTT. As protein: CASSLAGSNTGELFF. The chain uses TRBV7-9 and TRBJ2-2, with D possibly matching TRBD2 (5 bases). The CDR3 runs to 15 residues. V was shortened by 0 bases and J by 2 bases, with 7 bases between the two germline ends. Germline V gives CDR1 SEHNR, CDR2 FQNEAQ (reference sequence).